Sequencing of this T cell receptor (beta chain) was carried out in a study of cytomegalovirus exposure and HLA in healthy donors (dated by TCRdb to 2016 to 2017). General notes on the study: According to a later analysis, one platform produced both the roughly 120 validation repertoires and the 666 repertoires of the first cohort. In addition to the first cohort of around 670 subjects, a separate validation cohort of about 120 different subjects was used. The study combined high-throughput TCR immunosequencing, statistical association of individual TCRs with disease status, and machine learning to predict cytomegalovirus infection status. The aim of the study was to test whether cataloging public T cell receptors could identify signatures of past pathogen exposure.

Separate from the approximately 670-subject first cohort, the validation cohort of roughly 130 subjects was the group to which the donors belonged. Preparation of the library involved the immunoSEQ multiplex PCR assay. The authors' analysis ran thus. A statistical classification framework was developed to diagnose cytomegalovirus status using the catalog of TCR beta chain sequences. TCRdb retrieved this table from immuneACCESS and kept in-frame rearrangements only. Not all clones are present; in checked studies, unresolved V genes account for under half, and no reason is known for the remainder. Clone size and the V and J calls come from that table; the DNA yielded D and trimming. The sample contains 120,000 to 150,000 clones, roughly nine tenths of them found a single time. Jointly, the top ten make up about 2.8% of the sample. Concerning this clone: Its recognized antigen is unknown. No base quality information exists; no much larger clone differs at one position.

General conclusions and limits of the study: The study listed 164 TCR beta chains as associated with cytomegalovirus. The classifier was reported to diagnose cytomegalovirus status with high specificity and sensitivity in both the original cohort and the validation cohort. A later analysis lacked HLA typing for the validation cohort, so it scored co-occurrence in that cohort across all 110 or so repertoires. A later analysis found that TCRs clustered in the first cohort also tended to co-occur in the 120 validation repertoires, with 94% of cluster scores above 0. Across donors, most TCR sequences were observed very rarely, whereas some public TCRs were present in many individuals. The authors suggested that the approach could potentially be generalized to other disease states and immunological phenotypes. Three of the identified cytomegalovirus-associated TCR beta chains were confirmed in vitro to be specific for cytomegalovirus antigens.

Its CDR3 holds 13 amino acids, cysteine through phenylalanine. Only the CDR3 region is kept as DNA, spanning 39 bases read in frame from base 1. V and J lose 3 bases and 7 bases, and a span of 13 bases separates them. Reading the germline V gene gives CDR1 MDHEN and CDR2 SYDVKM. The sequenced material came from PBMCs. This receptor was taken from a man younger than 30 in good health and CMV-seronegative. This chain joins TRBV28 to TRBJ2-7; a confident D gene designation cannot be given. In nucleotide form, the sequence is TGTGCCAGCAGTTTCCTAGACCCCAGAGAGCAGTACTTC. It translates as CASSFLDPREQYF.